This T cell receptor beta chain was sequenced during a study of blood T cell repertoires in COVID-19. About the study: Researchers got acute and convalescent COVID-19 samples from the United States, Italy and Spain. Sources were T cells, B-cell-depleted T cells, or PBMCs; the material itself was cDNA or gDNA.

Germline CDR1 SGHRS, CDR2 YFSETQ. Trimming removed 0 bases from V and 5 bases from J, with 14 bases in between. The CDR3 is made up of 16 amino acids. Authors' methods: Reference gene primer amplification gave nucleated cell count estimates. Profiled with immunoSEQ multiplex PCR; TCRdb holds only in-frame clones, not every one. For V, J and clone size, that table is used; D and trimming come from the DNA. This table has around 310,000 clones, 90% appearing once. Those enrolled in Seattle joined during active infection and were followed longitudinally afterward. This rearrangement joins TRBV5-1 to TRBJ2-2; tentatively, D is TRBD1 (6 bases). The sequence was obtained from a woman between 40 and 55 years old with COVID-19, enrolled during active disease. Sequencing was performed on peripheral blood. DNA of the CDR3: TGCGCCAGCAGCTTGGCCCTCAGGGGTAAAACCGGGGAGCTGTTTTTT. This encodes CASSLALRGKTGELFF.